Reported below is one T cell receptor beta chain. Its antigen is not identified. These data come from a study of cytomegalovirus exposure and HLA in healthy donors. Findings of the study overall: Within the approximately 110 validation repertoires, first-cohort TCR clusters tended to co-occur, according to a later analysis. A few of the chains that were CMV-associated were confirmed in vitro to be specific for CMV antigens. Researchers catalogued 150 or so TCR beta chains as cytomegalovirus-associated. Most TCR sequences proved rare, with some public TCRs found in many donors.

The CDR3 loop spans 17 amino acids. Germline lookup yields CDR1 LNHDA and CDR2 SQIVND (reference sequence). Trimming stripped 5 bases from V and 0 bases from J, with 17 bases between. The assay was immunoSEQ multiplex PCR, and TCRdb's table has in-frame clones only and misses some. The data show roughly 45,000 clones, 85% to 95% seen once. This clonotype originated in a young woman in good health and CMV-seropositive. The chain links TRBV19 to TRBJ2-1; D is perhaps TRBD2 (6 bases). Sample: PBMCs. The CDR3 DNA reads TGTGCCAGTAGTCCCGGACGCCGGGGGAGCTCCTACAATGAGCAGTTCTTC. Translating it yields CASSPGRRGSSYNEQFF. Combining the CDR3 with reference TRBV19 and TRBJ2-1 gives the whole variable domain DGGITQSPKYLFRKEGQNVTLSCEQNLNHDAMYWYRQDPGQGLRLIYYSQIVNDFQKGDIAEGYSVSREKKESFPLTVTSAQKNPTAFYLCASSPGRRGSSYNEQFFGPGTRLTVL.